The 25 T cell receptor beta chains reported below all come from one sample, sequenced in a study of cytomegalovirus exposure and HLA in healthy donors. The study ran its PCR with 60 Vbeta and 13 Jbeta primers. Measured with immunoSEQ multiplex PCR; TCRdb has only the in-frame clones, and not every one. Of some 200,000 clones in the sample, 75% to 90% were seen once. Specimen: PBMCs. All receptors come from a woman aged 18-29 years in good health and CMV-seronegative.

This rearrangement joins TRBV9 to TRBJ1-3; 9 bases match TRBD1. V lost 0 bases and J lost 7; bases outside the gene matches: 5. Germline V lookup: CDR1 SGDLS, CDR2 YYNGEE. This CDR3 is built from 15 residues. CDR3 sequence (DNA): TGTGCCAGCAGCGTAGGGACAGGGGCCCTGAACACCATATATTTT. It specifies CASSVGTGALNTIYF.

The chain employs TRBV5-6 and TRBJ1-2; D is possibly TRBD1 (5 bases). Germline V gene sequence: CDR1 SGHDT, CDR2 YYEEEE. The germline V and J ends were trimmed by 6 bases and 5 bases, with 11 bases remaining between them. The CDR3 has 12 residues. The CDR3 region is CASTIDSYGYTF. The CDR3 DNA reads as TGTGCCAGCACTATCGACAGTTATGGCTACACCTTC.

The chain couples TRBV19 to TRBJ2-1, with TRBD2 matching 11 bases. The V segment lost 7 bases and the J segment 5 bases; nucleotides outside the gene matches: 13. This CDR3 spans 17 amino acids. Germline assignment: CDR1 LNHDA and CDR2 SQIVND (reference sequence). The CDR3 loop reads CASTLVHIAGGNNEQFF. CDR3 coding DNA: TGTGCCAGTACCTTAGTTCACATAGCGGGAGGGAACAATGAGCAGTTCTTC. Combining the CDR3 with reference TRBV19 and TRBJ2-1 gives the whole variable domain DGGITQSPKYLFRKEGQNVTLSCEQNLNHDAMYWYRQDPGQGLRLIYYSQIVNDFQKGDIAEGYSVSREKKESFPLTVTSAQKNPTAFYLCASTLVHIAGGNNEQFFGPGTRLTVL.

The DNA for the CDR3 is TGTGCCAGCAGCTTGCAGAGAGGGAATTCACCCCTCCACTTT. Encoded protein: CASSLQRGNSPLHF. The rearrangement joins TRBV11-2 to TRBJ1-6; D uncertain. Trimming removed 3 bases at V and 7 bases at J, with 10 bases between. The CDR3 has 14 residues. The V gene's germline CDR1 is SGHAT and CDR2 FQNNGV.

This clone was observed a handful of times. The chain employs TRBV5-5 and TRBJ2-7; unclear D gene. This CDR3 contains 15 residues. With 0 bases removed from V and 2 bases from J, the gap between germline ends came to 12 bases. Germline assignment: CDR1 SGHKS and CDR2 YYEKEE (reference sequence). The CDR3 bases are TGTGCCAGCAGCTTGGCCAGTTCCGACACCTACGAGCAGTACTTC. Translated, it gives CASSLASSDTYEQYF.

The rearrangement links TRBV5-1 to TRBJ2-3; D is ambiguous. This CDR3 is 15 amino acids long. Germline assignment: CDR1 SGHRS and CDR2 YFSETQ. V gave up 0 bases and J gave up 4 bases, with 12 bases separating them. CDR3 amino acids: CASSLDGSRPDTQYF. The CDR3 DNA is TGCGCCAGCAGCTTGGATGGTAGCCGGCCAGATACGCAGTATTTT.

In DNA, the CDR3 is TGTGCCAGCAGCTTTCACCTAGATTCTAACTATGGCTACACCTTC. It yields the protein CASSFHLDSNYGYTF. V usage is TRBV7-9 and J usage is TRBJ1-2; D gene unclear. Germline V lookup: CDR1 SEHNR, CDR2 FQNEAQ (reference sequence). The CDR3 is 15 residues long. V shed 3 bases and J shed 0 bases, with 11 bases lying between them.

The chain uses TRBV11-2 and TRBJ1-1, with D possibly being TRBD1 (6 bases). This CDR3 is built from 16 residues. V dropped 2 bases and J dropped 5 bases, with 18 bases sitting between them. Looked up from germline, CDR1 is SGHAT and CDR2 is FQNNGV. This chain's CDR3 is CASSLLQGPFKTEAFF. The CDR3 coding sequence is TGTGCCAGCAGCTTACTTCAGGGGCCGTTTAAGACTGAAGCTTTCTTT.

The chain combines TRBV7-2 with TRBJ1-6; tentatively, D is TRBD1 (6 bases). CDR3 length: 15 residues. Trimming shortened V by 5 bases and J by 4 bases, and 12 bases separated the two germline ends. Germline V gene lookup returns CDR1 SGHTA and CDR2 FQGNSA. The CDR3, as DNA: TGTGCCAGCAGCCCCGCAGGGGCGTATAATTCACCCCTCCACTTT. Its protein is CASSPAGAYNSPLHF.

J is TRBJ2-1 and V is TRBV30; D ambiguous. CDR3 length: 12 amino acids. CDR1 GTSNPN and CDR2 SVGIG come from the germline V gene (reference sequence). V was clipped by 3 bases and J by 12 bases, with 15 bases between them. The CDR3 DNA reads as TGTGCCTGGAGCGGTCTCACTGTTCGGCAGTTCTTC. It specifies CAWSGLTVRQFF.

The CDR3 region is CASSLVLRADTEAFF. CDR3 sequence (DNA): TGTGCCAGCAGCTTAGTACTCAGGGCCGACACTGAAGCTTTCTTT. This rearrangement joins TRBV11-3 to TRBJ1-1, with D tentatively TRBD1 (5 bases). V lost 1 base and J 3 bases, leaving 12 bases between the germline ends. The CDR3 loop spans 15 amino acids. Germline V gene lookup returns CDR1 SGHNT and CDR2 YENEEA.

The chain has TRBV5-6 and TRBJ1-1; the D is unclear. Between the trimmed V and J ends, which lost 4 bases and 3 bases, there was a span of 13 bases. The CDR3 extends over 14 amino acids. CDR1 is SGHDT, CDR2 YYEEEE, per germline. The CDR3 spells CASSPALPYTEAFF. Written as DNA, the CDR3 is TGTGCCAGCAGCCCCGCGCTCCCGTACACTGAAGCTTTCTTT.

The CDR3 region is CASSQDPPAGETNEQFF. As DNA, the CDR3 is TGCGCCAGCAGCCAAGATCCCCCAGCGGGAGAGACCAATGAGCAGTTCTTC. This rearrangement joins TRBV4-3 to TRBJ2-1; 8 nucleotides match TRBD2. Germline V CDR1 and CDR2: LGHNA, YSLEER. CDR3 length: 17 residues. V was clipped by 0 bases and J by 6 bases; unmatched bases: 10.

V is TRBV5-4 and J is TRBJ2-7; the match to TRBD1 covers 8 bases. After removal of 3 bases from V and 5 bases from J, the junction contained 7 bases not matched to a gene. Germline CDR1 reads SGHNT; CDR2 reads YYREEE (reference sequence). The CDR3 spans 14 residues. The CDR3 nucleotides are TGTGCCAGCAGCTCTCGGACAGGGAGGAACGAGCAGTACTTC. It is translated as CASSSRTGRNEQYF. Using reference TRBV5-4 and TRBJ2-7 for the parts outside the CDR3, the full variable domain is ETGVTQSPTHLIKTRGQQVTLRCSSQSGHNTVSWYQQALGQGPQFIFQYYREEENGRGNFPPRFSGLQFPNYSSELNVNALELDDSALYLCASSSRTGRNEQYFGPGTRLTVT.

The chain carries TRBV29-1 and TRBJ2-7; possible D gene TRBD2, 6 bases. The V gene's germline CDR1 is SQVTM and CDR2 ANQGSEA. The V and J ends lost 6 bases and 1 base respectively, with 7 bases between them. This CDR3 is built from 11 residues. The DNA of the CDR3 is TGCAGCGTAGGGACTTCCTACGAGCAGTACTTC. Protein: CSVGTSYEQYF.

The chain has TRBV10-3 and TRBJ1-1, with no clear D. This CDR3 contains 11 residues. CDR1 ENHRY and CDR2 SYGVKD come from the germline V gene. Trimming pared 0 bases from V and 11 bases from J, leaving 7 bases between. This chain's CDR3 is CAISESSRAFF. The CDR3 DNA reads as TGTGCCATCAGTGAGTCGAGTCGGGCTTTCTTT.

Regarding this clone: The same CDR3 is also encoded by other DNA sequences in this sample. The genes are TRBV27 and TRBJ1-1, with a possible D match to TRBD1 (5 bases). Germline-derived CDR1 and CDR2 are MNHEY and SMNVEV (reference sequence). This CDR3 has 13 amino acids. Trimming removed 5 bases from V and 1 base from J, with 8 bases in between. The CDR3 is CASSTTGNTEAFF. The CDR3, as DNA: TGTGCCAGCAGTACAACAGGGAACACTGAAGCTTTCTTT.

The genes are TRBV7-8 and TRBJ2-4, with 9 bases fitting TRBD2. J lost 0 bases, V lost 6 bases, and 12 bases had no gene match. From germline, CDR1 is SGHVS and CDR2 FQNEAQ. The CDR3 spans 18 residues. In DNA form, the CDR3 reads TGTGCCAGCAGTCCACAGGGCGGGAGGGCGCTAGCCAAAAACATTCAGTACTTC. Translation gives CASSPQGGRALAKNIQYF.

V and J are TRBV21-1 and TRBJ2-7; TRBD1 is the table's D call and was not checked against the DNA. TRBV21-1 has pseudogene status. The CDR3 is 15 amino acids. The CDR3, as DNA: TGTGCCAGCAGCAATGGGACAGGAAAAGTACGGGAGCAGTACTTC. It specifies CASSNGTGKVREQYF.

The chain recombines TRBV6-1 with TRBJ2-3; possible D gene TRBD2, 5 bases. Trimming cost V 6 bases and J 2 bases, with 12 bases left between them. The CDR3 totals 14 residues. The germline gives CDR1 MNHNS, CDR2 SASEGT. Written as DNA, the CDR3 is TGTGCCAGCAGCGTACTAGGGAACACAGATACGCAGTATTTT. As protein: CASSVLGNTDTQYF.

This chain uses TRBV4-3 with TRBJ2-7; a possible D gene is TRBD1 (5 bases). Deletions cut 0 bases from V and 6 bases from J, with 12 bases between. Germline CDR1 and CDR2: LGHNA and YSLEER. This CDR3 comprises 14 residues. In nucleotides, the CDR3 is TGCGCCAGCAGCCAAGAGACCTCCAGGGTCGAGCAGTACTTC. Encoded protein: CASSQETSRVEQYF.

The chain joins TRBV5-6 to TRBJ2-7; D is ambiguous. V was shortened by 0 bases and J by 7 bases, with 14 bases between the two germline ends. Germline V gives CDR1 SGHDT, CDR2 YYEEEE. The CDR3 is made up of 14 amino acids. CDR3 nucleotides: TGTGCCAGCAGCTTGGCCCAACTACCGCGTGAGCAGTACTTC. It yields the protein CASSLAQLPREQYF.

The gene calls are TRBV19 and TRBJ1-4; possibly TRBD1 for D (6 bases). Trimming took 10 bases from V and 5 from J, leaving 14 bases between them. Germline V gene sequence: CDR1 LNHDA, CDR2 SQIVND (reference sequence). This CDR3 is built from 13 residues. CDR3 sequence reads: CATSRDRNEKLFF. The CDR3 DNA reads TGTGCCACCTCGCGTGACAGGAATGAAAAACTGTTTTTT.

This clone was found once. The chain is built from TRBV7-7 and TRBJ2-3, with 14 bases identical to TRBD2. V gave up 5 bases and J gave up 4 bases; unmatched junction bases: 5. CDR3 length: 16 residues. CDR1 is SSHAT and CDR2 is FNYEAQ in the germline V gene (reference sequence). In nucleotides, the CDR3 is TGTGCCAGCAGCCCGGGACTAGCGGGAGTCGCAGATACGCAGTATTTT. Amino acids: CASSPGLAGVADTQYF.

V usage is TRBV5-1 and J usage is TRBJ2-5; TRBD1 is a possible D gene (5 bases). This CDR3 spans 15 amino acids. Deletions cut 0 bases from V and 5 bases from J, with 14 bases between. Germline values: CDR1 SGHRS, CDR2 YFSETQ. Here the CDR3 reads CASSLVTTPGETQYF. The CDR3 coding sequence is TGCGCCAGCAGCTTGGTAACTACCCCAGGGGAGACCCAGTACTTC.